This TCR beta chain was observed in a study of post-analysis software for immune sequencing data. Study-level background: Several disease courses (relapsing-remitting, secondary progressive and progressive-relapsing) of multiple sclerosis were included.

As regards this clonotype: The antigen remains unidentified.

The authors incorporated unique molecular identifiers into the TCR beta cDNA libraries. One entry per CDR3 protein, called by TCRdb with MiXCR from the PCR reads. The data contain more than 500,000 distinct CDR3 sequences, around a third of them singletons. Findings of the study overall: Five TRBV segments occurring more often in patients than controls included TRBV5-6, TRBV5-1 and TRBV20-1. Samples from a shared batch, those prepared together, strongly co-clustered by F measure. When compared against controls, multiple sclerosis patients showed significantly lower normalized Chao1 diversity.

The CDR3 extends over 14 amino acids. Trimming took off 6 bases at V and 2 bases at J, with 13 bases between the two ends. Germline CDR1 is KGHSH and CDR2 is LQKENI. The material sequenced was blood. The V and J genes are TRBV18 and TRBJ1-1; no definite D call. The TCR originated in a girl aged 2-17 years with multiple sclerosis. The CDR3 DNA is TGTGCCAGCTCCCAAGGAGAACTTAACACTGAAGCTTTCTTT. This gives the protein CASSQGELNTEAFF.